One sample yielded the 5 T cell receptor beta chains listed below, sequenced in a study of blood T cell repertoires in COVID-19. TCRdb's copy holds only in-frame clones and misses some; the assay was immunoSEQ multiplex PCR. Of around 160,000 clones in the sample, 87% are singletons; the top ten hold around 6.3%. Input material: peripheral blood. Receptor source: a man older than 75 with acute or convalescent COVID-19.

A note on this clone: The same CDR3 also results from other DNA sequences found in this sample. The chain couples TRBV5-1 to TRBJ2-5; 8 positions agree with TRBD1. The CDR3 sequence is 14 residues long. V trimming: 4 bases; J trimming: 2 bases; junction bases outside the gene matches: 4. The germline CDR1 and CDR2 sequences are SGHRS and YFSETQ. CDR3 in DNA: TGCGCCAGCAGCCATGGACAGGGACAAGAGACCCAGTACTTC. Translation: CASSHGQGQETQYF.

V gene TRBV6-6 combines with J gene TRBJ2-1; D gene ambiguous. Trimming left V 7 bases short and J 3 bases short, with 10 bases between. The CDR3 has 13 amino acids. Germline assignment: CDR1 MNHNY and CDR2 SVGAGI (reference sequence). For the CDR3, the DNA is TGTGCCAGCACCCCGGGTAACTACAATGAGCAGTTCTTC. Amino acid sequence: CASTPGNYNEQFF.

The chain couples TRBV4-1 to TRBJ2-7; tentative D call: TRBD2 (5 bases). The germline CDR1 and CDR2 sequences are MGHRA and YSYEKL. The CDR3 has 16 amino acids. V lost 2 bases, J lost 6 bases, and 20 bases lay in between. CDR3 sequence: CASSQYQTDRGGEQYF. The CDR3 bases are TGCGCCAGCAGCCAATATCAGACCGATCGAGGAGGCGAGCAGTACTTC.

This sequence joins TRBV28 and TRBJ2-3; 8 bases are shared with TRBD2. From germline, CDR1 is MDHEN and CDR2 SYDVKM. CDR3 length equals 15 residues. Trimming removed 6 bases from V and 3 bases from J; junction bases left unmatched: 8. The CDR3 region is CASSPSGLLTDTQYF. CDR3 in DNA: TGTGCCAGCAGCCCTAGCGGGCTTCTGACAGATACGCAGTATTTT.

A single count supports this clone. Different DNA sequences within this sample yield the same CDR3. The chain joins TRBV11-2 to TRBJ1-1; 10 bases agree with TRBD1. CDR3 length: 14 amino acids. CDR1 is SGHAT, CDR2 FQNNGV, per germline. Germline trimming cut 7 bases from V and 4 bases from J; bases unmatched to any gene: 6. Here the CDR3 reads CASTWDRGGTEAFF. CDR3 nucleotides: TGTGCCAGCACCTGGGACAGGGGCGGCACTGAAGCTTTCTTT.